This T cell receptor beta chain appears in the sequencing data of a study of regulatory T cells in long-lasting Graves disease. Study findings and constraints: TCR diversity in persistent Graves' patients was below that of newly diagnosed ones. There was favoring of TRBV28, TRBJ1-2 and TRBJ2-5 in persistent disease.

Germline lookup yields CDR1 SGHNT and CDR2 YYREEE (reference sequence). With 4 bases clipped from V and 3 bases from J, the junction kept 9 bases outside the gene matches. The CDR3 length is 15 residues. This clonotype was recorded a few times. No antigen is known for it. The authors built TCR beta libraries using iRepertoire HTBI primers and Arm-PCR of CDR3 regions. Via MiXCR, TCRdb re-called the multiplex PCR reads, giving one row per CDR3 protein. The sample has 300,000 to 450,000 distinct CDR3 sequences; 15% to 19% are singletons. Regarding time point: newly diagnosed GD, antithyroid drugs for less than 3 months. The authors made the TCR library using RNA they extracted from PBMCs. The patient group derived from an endocrinology department in Xi'an, China. EDTA tubes collected roughly 10 milliliters of peripheral blood.

The clonotype comes from a female donor with Graves disease. This chain connects TRBV5-4 to TRBJ1-2, with TRBD1 matching 7 bases. The sequenced sample was peripheral blood mononuclear cells (PBMCs), obtained at new diagnosis, from a patient treated with antithyroid drugs. Here the CDR3 DNA reads TGTGCCAGCAGCCGACTGACAGGGCTCTACTATGGCTACACCTTC. Protein: CASSRLTGLYYGYTF.